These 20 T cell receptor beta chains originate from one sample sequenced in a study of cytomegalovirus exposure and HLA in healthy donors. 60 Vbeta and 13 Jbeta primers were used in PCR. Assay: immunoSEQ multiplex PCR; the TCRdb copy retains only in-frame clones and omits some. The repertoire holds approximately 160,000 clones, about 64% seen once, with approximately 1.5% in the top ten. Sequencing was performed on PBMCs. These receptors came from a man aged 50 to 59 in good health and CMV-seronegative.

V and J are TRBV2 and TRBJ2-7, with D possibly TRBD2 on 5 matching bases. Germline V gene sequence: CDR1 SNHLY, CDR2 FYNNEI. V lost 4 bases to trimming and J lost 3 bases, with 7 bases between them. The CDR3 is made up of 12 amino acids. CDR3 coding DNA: TGTGCCAGCAGTGGACTATACTACGAGCAGTACTTC. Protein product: CASSGLYYEQYF.

CDR3 sequence reads: CASSQQRQLNEKLFF. In DNA form, the CDR3 reads TGTGCCAGCTCACAACAAAGACAGTTAAATGAAAAACTGTTTTTT. V usage is TRBV18 and J usage is TRBJ1-4, with D maybe TRBD1 (5 bases). Germline CDR1 is KGHSH and CDR2 is LQKENI. The CDR3 consists of 15 residues. V lost 4 bases and J 5 bases, leaving 14 bases between the germline ends.

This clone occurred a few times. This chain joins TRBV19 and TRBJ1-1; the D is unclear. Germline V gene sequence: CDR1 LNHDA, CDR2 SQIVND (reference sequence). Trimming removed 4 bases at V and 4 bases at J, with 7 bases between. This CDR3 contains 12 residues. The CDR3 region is CASSTWSTEAFF. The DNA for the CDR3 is TGTGCCAGTAGTACATGGAGCACTGAAGCTTTCTTT.

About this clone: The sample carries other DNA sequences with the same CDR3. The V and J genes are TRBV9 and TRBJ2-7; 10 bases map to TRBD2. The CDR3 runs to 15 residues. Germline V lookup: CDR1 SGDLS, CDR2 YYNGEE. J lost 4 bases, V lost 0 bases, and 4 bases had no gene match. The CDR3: CASSVEAGGPYEQYF. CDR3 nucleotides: TGTGCCAGCAGCGTAGAAGCGGGGGGGCCTTACGAGCAGTACTTC.

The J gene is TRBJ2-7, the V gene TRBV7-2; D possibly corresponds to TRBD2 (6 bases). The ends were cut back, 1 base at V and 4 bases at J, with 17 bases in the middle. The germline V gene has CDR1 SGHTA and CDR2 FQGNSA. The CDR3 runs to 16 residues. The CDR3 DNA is TGTGCCAGCAGCTTAGGGATTTCCGGGGGTCGATACGAGCAGTACTTC. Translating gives CASSLGISGGRYEQYF.

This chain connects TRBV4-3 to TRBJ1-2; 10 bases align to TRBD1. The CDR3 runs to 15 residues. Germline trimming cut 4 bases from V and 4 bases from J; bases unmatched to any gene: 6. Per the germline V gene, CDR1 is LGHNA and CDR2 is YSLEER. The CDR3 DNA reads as TGCGCCAGCAGCCTCGACAGGGGGCAGGCCTATGGCTACACCTTC. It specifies CASSLDRGQAYGYTF.

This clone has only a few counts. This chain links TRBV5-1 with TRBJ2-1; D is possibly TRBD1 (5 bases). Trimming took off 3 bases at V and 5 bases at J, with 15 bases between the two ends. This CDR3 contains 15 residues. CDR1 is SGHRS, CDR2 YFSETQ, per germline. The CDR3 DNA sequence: TGCGCCAGCAGCTCGGCCGGGCACAGGAACAATGAGCAGTTCTTC. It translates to CASSSAGHRNNEQFF.

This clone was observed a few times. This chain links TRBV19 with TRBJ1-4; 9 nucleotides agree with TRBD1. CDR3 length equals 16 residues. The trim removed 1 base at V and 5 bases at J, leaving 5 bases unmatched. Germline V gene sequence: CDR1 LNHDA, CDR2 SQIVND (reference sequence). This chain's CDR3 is CASSIGYGTGNEKLFF. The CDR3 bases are TGTGCCAGTAGTATAGGCTACGGGACAGGGAATGAAAAACTGTTTTTT. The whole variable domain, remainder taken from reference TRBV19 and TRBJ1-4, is DGGITQSPKYLFRKEGQNVTLSCEQNLNHDAMYWYRQDPGQGLRLIYYSQIVNDFQKGDIAEGYSVSREKKESFPLTVTSAQKNPTAFYLCASSIGYGTGNEKLFFGSGTQLSVL.

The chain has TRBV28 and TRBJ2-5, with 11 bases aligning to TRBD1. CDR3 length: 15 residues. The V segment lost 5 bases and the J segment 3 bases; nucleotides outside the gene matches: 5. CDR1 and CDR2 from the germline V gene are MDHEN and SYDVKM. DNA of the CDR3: TGTGCCAGCAGTGGTCCGGGACAGGGGGAAGAGACCCAGTACTTC. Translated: CASSGPGQGEETQYF.

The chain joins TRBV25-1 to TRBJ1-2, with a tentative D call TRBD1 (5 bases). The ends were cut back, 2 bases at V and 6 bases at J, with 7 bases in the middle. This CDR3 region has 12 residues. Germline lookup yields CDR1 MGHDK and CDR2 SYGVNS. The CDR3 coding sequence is TGTGCCAGCAGTGAACAGGGCCATGGCTACACCTTC. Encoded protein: CASSEQGHGYTF.

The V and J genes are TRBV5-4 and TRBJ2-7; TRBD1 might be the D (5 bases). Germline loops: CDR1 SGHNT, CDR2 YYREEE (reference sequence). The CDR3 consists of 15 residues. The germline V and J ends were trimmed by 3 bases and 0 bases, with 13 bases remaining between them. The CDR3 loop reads CASSSQTGPSYEQYF. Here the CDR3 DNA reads TGTGCCAGCAGCTCCCAAACAGGACCCTCCTACGAGCAGTACTTC.

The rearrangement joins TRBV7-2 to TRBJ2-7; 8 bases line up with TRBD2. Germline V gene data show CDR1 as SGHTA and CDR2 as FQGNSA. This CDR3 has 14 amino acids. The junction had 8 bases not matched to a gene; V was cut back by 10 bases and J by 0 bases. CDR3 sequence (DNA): TGTGCCACTTCGCGGGGGGCCAGCTCCTACGAGCAGTACTTC. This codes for CATSRGASSYEQYF.

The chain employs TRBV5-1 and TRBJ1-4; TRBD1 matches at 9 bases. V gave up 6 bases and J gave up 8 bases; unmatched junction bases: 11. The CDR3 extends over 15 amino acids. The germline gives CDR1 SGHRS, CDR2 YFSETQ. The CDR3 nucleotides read TGCGCCAGCACCCCCCGGGGGACAGGGTTCGAAAAACTGTTTTTT. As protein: CASTPRGTGFEKLFF.

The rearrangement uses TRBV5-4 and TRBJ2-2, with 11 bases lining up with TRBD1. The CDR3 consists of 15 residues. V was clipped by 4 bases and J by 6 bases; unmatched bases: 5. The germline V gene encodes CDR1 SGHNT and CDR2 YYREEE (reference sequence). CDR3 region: CASSRDRGTAGELFF. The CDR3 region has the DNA TGTGCCAGCAGCCGGGACAGGGGGACTGCCGGGGAGCTGTTTTTT.

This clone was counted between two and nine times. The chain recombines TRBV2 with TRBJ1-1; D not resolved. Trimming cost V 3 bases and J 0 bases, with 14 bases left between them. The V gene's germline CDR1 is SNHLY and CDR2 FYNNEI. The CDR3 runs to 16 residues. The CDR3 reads CASSEFAYLMNTEAFF. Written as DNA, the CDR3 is TGTGCCAGCAGTGAGTTCGCCTATTTAATGAACACTGAAGCTTTCTTT.

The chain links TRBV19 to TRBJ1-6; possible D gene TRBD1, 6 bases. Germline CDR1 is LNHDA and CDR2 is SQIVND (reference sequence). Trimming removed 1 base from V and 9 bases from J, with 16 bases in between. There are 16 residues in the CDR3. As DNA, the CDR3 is TGTGCCAGTAGTATAGCCGGACAGCTAGGGGTTTCACCCCTCCACTTT. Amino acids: CASSIAGQLGVSPLHF.

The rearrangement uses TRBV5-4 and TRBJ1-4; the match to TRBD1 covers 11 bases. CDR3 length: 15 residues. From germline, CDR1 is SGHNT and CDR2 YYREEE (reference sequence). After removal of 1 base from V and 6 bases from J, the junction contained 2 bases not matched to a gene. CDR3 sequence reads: CASSLRGQGDEKLFF. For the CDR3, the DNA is TGTGCCAGCAGCTTGAGGGGACAGGGGGATGAAAAACTGTTTTTT. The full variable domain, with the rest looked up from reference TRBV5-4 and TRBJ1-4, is ETGVTQSPTHLIKTRGQQVTLRCSSQSGHNTVSWYQQALGQGPQFIFQYYREEENGRGNFPPRFSGLQFPNYSSELNVNALELDDSALYLCASSLRGQGDEKLFFGSGTQLSVL.

CDR3 amino acids: CASSSHRGRIETQYF. CDR3 sequence (DNA): TGTGCCAGCAGTTCCCACAGGGGGCGCATAGAGACCCAGTACTTC. The V gene is TRBV27, the J gene TRBJ2-5; 9 positions agree with TRBD1. Looked up from germline, CDR1 is MNHEY and CDR2 is SMNVEV (reference sequence). This CDR3 has 15 amino acids. Trimming removed 4 bases from V and 4 bases from J; junction bases left unmatched: 7.

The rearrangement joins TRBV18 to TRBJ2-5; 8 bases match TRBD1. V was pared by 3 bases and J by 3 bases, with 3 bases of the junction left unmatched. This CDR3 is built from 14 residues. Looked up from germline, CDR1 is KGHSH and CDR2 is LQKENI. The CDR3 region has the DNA TGTGCCAGCTCACCCCGACAGGGGAAAGAGACCCAGTACTTC. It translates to CASSPRQGKETQYF.

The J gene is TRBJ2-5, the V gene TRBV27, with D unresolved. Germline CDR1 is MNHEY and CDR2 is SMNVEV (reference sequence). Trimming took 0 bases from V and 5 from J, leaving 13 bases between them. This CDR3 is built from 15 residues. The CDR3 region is CASSLSGFALETQYF. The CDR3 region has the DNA TGTGCCAGCAGTTTATCGGGCTTTGCCTTGGAGACCCAGTACTTC.